This T cell receptor (beta chain) was captured in a study of cytomegalovirus exposure and HLA in healthy donors. Study-level points and caveats: Most subjects had HLA-A and HLA-B alleles reportedly predicted accurately by TCR beta sequences. Follow-up analysis found HLA locus-dependent TCR association rates, highest for DRB1 and lowest for HLA-C.

V shed 8 bases and J shed 2 bases, with 15 bases lying between them. CDR3 length equals 14 residues. Notes on this clone: Its antigen is still unknown.

Amplification used 60 Vbeta primers and 13 Jbeta primers. In the original processing: An analysis that came later counted 77 million or so unique TCR beta chains, approximately 9.9 million shared. Only in-frame clones appear in the TCRdb table, and some are missing; sequencing was by immunoSEQ multiplex PCR. V, J and clone size are taken as reported in that table, and D and trimming were inferred from the DNA itself. The repertoire holds about 43,000 clones, with 50% to 75% as singletons. The clonotype originates from a human donor in good health. Sequencing used PBMCs. This chain joins TRBV6-7 and TRBJ1-2, with D perhaps matching TRBD1 (5 bases). TRBV6-7 is filed as an ORF, its function uncertain. The CDR3 sequence: CASLARQSNYGYTF. In DNA form, the CDR3 reads TGTGCCAGCTTGGCCCGACAGTCGAACTATGGCTACACCTTC.